A selection of T cell receptor beta chains follows, all from one sample in a study of early T cells in non-severe SARS-CoV-2 infection. MiXCR, run by TCRdb on the 5' RACE reads, gives a single entry per CDR3 protein. The repertoire includes approximately 48,000 distinct CDR3 sequences, approximately 8.5% of them detected once, and just under 15% sits in the top ten. The sequenced sample was whole blood. All receptors come from an adult who was a healthcare worker with PCR-confirmed SARS-CoV-2 infection or an uninfected control (not recorded which). CDR3s include the opening cysteine and the closing phenylalanine or tryptophan. The order of the fields is J gene, clone size, V gene, D gene, CDR3 DNA, CDR3 protein. The D gene is left open where the match is weak. A row's size may be missing; if present it is once, few, many or a size class.

>TRBJ2-1|.|TRBV28|.
TGTGCCAGCAGTTCGAGGCGGCACTCCTACAATGAGCAGTTCTTC
CASSSRRHSYNEQFF
>TRBJ1-1|many|TRBV12-3/TRBV12-4|TRBD1
TGTGCCAGCACCTCGGACAGGGGGAAGGCTTTCTTT
CASTSDRGKAFF
>TRBJ2-1|many|TRBV7-3|TRBD2
TGTGCCAGCAGCATAGCGGGAGGGATCTACAATGAGCAGTTCTTC
CASSIAGGIYNEQFF
>TRBJ2-6|few|TRBV7-3|TRBD1
TGTGCCAGCAGCTTAACGGGACAGCCCTCTGGGGCCAACGTCCTGACTTTC
CASSLTGQPSGANVLTF
>TRBJ2-7|few|TRBV9|.
TGTGCCAGCAGCCTGGCGGGCAGCCCCTACGAGCAGTACTTC
CASSLAGSPYEQYF
>TRBJ2-7|.|TRBV6-2/TRBV6-3|.
TGTGCCAGCAGTTACGTATGGCGGGACCCCAGGGGATTCTACGAGCAGTACTTC
CASSYVWRDPRGFYEQYF
>TRBJ2-5|many|TRBV6-2/TRBV6-3|TRBD2
TGTGCCAGCAGTTACGGGACTAGCGGAGAAGAGACCCAGTACTTC
CASSYGTSGEETQYF
>TRBJ2-7|medium-sized|TRBV4-2|TRBD2
TGTGCCAGCAGCCAAGAGACTAGCGGGACCCCCTCCTACGAGCAGTACTTC
CASSQETSGTPSYEQYF
>TRBJ2-7|few|TRBV21-1|.
TGTGCCAGCAGCAAAGACCCCCCAACAGGGGATCTTTTCTCCTACGAGCAGTACTTC
CASSKDPPTGDLFSYEQYF
>TRBJ2-6|.|TRBV7-9|.
TGTGCCAGCAGCTTAGCTCCCTCAGGGTCTTCCCTCTCTGGGGCCAACGTCCTGACTTTC
CASSLAPSGSSLSGANVLTF
>TRBJ2-2|.|TRBV4-2|.
TGTGCCAGCAGCCAGACCGACGGATCCACCGGGGAGCTGTTTTTT
CASSQTDGSTGELFF
>TRBJ2-1|many|TRBV19|TRBD2
TGTGCCAGTAGTATAGGACTAGCTTACGATGAGCAGTTCTTC
CASSIGLAYDEQFF
>TRBJ2-7|many|TRBV3-1|.
TGTGCCAGCAGCCAATTGCAGGACTCCTACGAGCAGTACTTC
CASSQLQDSYEQYF
>TRBJ2-7|few|TRBV20-1|.
TGCAGTGCTCCCCTGGGGGTGTGGGGCGCGAGATACGAGCAGTACTTC
CSAPLGVWGARYEQYF
>TRBJ1-1|few|TRBV29-1|.
TGCAGCGTGGGGAAGCTAGGGACTGAAGCTTTCTTT
CSVGKLGTEAFF
>TRBJ1-2|many|TRBV7-9|.
TGTGCCAGCAGCTTAGTGGGGAGCTATGGCTACACCTTC
CASSLVGSYGYTF
>TRBJ1-1|.|TRBV7-6|TRBD1
TGTGCCAGCAGCTTAGGGGGGACAGGAAACACTGAAGCTTTCTTT
CASSLGGTGNTEAFF
>TRBJ2-2|.|TRBV15|.
TGTGCCACCATGGCTGGCGCGGCGGCCGGGGAGCTGTTTTTT
CATMAGAAAGELFF
>TRBJ2-7|many|TRBV7-8|TRBD2
TGTGCCAGCAGCTTCCGCGGGAGGGCCCCGTACGAGCAGTACTTC
CASSFRGRAPYEQYF
>TRBJ1-2|many|TRBV7-9|.
TGTGCCAGCAGCTTAGATCAAAACCCGAGATATGGCTACACCTTC
CASSLDQNPRYGYTF
>TRBJ2-5|few|TRBV7-8|.
TGTGCCAGCAGCTTAGGGGGGGTGTTACAAATACAAGAGACCCAGTACTTC
CASSLGGVLQIQETQYF
>TRBJ2-1|.|TRBV7-7|.
TGTGCTAGCAGCTCCAGACTCGAAACCTCCTACAATGGGCAGTTCTTC
CASSSRLETSYNGQFF
>TRBJ1-4|.|TRBV9|.
TGTGCCAGCAGCACACCGGGACAAGGCGGTGAAAAACTGTTTTTT
CASSTPGQGGEKLFF
>TRBJ1-5|.|TRBV5-5|.
TGTGCCAGCAGCTTGGATCCAGGGAGGGATCAGCCCCAGCATTTT
CASSLDPGRDQPQHF
>TRBJ2-7|many|TRBV28|.
TGTGCCAGCAGCGGGCCCTTCAATGACGAGCAGTACTTC
CASSGPFNDEQYF
>TRBJ2-1|many|TRBV6-2/TRBV6-3|.
TGTGCCAGCACCCACGGGCCCGGTCCCGGGGAGGATGAGCAGTTCTTC
CASTHGPGPGEDEQFF
>TRBJ1-2|few|TRBV10-3|.
TGTGCCATCAGTGCGGGACATCAGATGGTGAGCTATGGCTACACCTTC
CAISAGHQMVSYGYTF
>TRBJ1-1|many|TRBV12-3/TRBV12-4|.
TGTGCCAGCAGTAGGGGGTGGGACACTGAAGCTTTCTTT
CASSRGWDTEAFF
>TRBJ1-1|.|TRBV28|.
TGTGCCAGCATGGGGGGGCACACTGCTTTCTTT
CASMGGHTAFF
>TRBJ2-5|many|TRBV7-3|TRBD1
TGTGCCAGCAGCCCGGGACAGGAAGAGACCCAGTACTTC
CASSPGQEETQYF
>TRBJ2-7|many|TRBV19|.
TGTGCCAGTAGTATGTCTTCGTGGGCCTACGAGCAGTACTTC
CASSMSSWAYEQYF
>TRBJ1-3|.|TRBV28|.
TGTGCCAGCAGTTGGCGAGGTGACACCATATATTTT
CASSWRGDTIYF
>TRBJ2-5|few|TRBV13|TRBD2
TGTGCCAGCAGCTCGAGGACTAGCGGACAAGAGACCCAGTACTTC
CASSSRTSGQETQYF
>TRBJ2-7|many|TRBV7-8|TRBD1
TGTGCCAGCAGCCTAAGGACAGGAGCGTCCTACGAGCAGTACTTC
CASSLRTGASYEQYF
>TRBJ1-5|few|TRBV19|.
TGTGCCAGTAGGGTGGGAGACATCTCTAATCAGCCCCAGCATTTT
CASRVGDISNQPQHF
>TRBJ2-7|few|TRBV6-6|.
TGTGCCAGCAGTTACTCGAGGGGACCTTTCTACAGGGAGGGGGCCTACGAGCAGTACTTC
CASSYSRGPFYREGAYEQYF
>TRBJ2-3|.|TRBV15|TRBD2
TGTGCCACCAGCAGAGAACTAGCGGGAGCAGATACGCAGTATTTT
CATSRELAGADTQYF
>TRBJ2-1|many|TRBV7-6|.
TGTGCCAGCAGCTTACTCGGGGCATTTGAGCAGTTCTTC
CASSLLGAFEQFF
>TRBJ2-2|.|TRBV4-3|.
TGCGCCAGCAGCCAAGACCCGGGACACCTAAGCACCGGGGAGCTGTTTTTT
CASSQDPGHLSTGELFF
>TRBJ2-3|many|TRBV20-1|TRBD1
TGCAGTGCCCTTACAGGGGTTGCAGATACGCAGTATTTT
CSALTGVADTQYF
>TRBJ1-5|few|TRBV12-3/TRBV12-4|.
TGTGCCAGCAGGAGGGGTATCGGCAATCAGCCCCAGCATTTT
CASRRGIGNQPQHF
>TRBJ1-3|few|TRBV28|.
TGTGCCAGCAGTTTAGGGGCGAGAGGAAACACCATATATTTT
CASSLGARGNTIYF
>TRBJ2-2|many|TRBV5-6|.
TGTGCCAGCAGCTTGGTGAGGGTCTTGAACACCGGGGAGCTGTTTTTT
CASSLVRVLNTGELFF
>TRBJ2-1|.|TRBV7-3|.
TGTGCCAGCAGCTTAAGGGGTACAAGTGAGCAGTTCTTC
CASSLRGTSEQFF
>TRBJ2-1|many|TRBV5-1|.
TGCGCCAGCAGCAACCCACAGGGTCCAAGCTCCTACAATGAGCAGTTCTTC
CASSNPQGPSSYNEQFF
>TRBJ2-1|once|TRBV24-1|.
TGTGCCACCAGTGACCATGGACAGTACAATGAGCAGTTCTTC
CATSDHGQYNEQFF
>TRBJ1-5|.|TRBV7-9|.
TGTGCCAGCAGCCAGGGACAAGGCAATCAGCCCCAGCATTTT
CASSQGQGNQPQHF
>TRBJ2-7|many|TRBV25-1|.
TGTGCCAGCACGACAGGAAGACCCTACGAGCAGTACTTC
CASTTGRPYEQYF
>TRBJ2-7|.|TRBV12-5|.
TGTGCTAGTGGTTTGGCGATCTCCGGGACCCCTTACAACTCCTACGAGCAGTACTTC
CASGLAISGTPYNSYEQYF
>TRBJ2-3|many|TRBV20-1|TRBD2
TGCAGTGGGCCAGCGGGAGTAACGGATACGCAGTATTTT
CSGPAGVTDTQYF
>TRBJ2-1|few|TRBV2|.
TGTGCCAGCAGCCCGGACTACAATGAGCAGTTCTTC
CASSPDYNEQFF
>TRBJ2-3|many|TRBV5-4|.
TGTGCCAGCAGCTTCCCGGGACTGGGACGCACAGATACGCAGTATTTT
CASSFPGLGRTDTQYF
>TRBJ1-1|few|TRBV4-1|.
TGCGCCAGCAGCCAAGACCAGGGCCGGAACACTGAAGCTTTCTTT
CASSQDQGRNTEAFF
>TRBJ2-7|many|TRBV19|TRBD1
TGTGCCAGTAGCACAGGGGTCGAGCAGTACTTC
CASSTGVEQYF
>TRBJ2-2|.|TRBV6-2/TRBV6-3|TRBD2
TGTGCCAGCAGTTCTAGCGGGCTAGGCACCGGGGAGCTGTTTTTT
CASSSSGLGTGELFF
>TRBJ2-5|many|TRBV7-9|.
TGTGCCAGCAGCATCATTGGGGTAGAGACCCAGTACTTC
CASSIIGVETQYF
>TRBJ1-1|.|TRBV12-2|.
TGTGCAAGTCGCTTAGAGACAGATAACACTGAAGCTTTCTTT
CASRLETDNTEAFF
>TRBJ2-2|many|TRBV7-8|.
TGTGCCAGCAGCTTGACGGGAAGGGGCACCGGGGAGCTGTTTTTT
CASSLTGRGTGELFF
>TRBJ1-1|many|TRBV29-1|.
TGCAGCGTCGCTGAACAGGGGAACACTGAAGCTTTCTTT
CSVAEQGNTEAFF
>TRBJ2-3|many|TRBV29-1|TRBD2
TGCAGCGTCGAACCGACTAGCGGATACACAGATACGCAGTATTTT
CSVEPTSGYTDTQYF